This T cell receptor (beta chain) stems from a study of Graves' ophthalmopathy and Graves' hyperthyroidism. Study-level findings and limits: Using 13 signatures, a model distinguished ophthalmopathy from stable hyperthyroidism, reaching around 87% sensitivity and approximately 84% specificity. Ophthalmopathy progression prediction by the model yielded a sensitivity of approximately 70% and a specificity of just over 72%. Blood shared most expanded thyroid clonotypes above 0.001 frequency.

About this clonotype: Its antigen is unknown.

RNA transcripts provided the template for amplifying TCR beta CDR3 regions. Amplification began with first-round RT-PCR using HTBI primers, then second-round multiplex PCR was performed. One entry per CDR3 protein results from TCRdb running MiXCR on the multiplex PCR reads. The sample shows fewer than 650,000 distinct CDR3 sequences, 22% of them seen only once. CDR1 and CDR2 from the germline V gene are SQVTM and ANQGSEA. Trimming stripped 6 bases from V and 4 bases from J, with 15 bases between. The CDR3 is made up of 13 amino acids. Sequenced sample: peripheral blood. This sequence was found in a woman younger than 30 with stable Graves' hyperthyroidism. Some clones in this sample may be carry-over from other donors' samples. The V gene is TRBV29-1, the J gene TRBJ1-1; maybe TRBD1 (5 bases). The CDR3: CSVDQGGRTEAFF. In DNA form, the CDR3 reads TGCAGCGTAGATCAGGGAGGACGCACTGAAGCTTTCTTT.